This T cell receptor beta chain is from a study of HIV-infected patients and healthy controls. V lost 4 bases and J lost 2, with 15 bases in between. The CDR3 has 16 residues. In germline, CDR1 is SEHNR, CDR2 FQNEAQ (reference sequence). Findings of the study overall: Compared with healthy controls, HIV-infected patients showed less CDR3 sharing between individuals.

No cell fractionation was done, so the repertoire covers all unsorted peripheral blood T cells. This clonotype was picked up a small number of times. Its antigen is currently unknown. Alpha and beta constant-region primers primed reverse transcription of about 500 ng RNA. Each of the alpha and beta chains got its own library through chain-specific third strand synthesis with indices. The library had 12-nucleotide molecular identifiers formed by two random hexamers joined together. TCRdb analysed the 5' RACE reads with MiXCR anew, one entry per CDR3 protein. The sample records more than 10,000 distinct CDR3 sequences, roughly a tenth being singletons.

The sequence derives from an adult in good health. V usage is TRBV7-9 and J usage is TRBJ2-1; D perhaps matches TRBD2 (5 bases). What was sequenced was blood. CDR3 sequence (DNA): TGTGCCAGCAGCTCGATCCTCGCGGGTACCTACAATGAGCAGTTCTTC. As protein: CASSSILAGTYNEQFF.